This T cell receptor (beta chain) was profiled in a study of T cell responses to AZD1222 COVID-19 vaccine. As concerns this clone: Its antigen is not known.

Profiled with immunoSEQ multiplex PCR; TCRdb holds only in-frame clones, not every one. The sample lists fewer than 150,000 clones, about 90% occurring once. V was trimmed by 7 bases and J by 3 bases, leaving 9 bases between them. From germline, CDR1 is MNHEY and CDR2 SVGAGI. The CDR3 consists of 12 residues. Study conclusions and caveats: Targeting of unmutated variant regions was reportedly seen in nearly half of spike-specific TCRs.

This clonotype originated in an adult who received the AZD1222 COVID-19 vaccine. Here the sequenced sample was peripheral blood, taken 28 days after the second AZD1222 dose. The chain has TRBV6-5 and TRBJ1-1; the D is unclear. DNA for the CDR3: TGTGCCAGCACCTTCTTGGACACTGAAGCTTTCTTT. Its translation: CASTFLDTEAFF.